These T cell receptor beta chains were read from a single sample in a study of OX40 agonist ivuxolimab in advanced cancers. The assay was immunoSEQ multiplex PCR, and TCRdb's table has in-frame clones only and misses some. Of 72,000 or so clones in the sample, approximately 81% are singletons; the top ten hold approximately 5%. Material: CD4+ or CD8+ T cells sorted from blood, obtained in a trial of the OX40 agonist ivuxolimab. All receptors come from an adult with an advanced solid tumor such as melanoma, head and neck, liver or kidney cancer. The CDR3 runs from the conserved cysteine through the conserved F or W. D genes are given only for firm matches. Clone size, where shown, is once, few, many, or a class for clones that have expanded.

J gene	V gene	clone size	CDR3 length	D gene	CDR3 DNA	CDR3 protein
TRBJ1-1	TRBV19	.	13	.	TGTGCCAGTAGTATAGAACTGAACACTGAAGCTTTCTTT	CASSIELNTEAFF
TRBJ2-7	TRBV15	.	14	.	TGTGCCACCAGCGGATCCTTAGGGGTCCACGAGCAGTACTTC	CATSGSLGVHEQYF
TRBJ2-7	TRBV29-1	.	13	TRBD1	TGCAGCGCCCAAAGGGACAGTTCCTACGAGCAGTACTTC	CSAQRDSSYEQYF
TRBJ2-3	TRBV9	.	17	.	TGTGCCAGCCAAAAGAAGGACGCAGTTGGACTCACAGATACGCAGTATTTT	CASQKKDAVGLTDTQYF
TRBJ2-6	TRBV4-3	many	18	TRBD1	TGCGCCAGCAGCCAATGGACAGGGGGCAGCTCTGGGGCCAACGTCCTGACTTTC	CASSQWTGGSSGANVLTF
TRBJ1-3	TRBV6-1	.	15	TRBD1	TGTGCCGCCCCGGACAGGGATGGGGCTGGAAACACCATATATTTT	CAAPDRDGAGNTIYF
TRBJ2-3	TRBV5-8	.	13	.	TGTGCCAGCAGATATACTAGCATCGATACGCAGTATTTT	CASRYTSIDTQYF
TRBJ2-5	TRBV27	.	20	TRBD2	TGTGCCAGCAGTCCGTCGGGAGGGACAACTATTTCCCGGTACCAAGAGACCCAGTACTTC	CASSPSGGTTISRYQETQYF
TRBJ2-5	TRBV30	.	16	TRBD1	TGTGCCTGGAGCGCGGACAGGGGGCGCGGGTCCGAGACCCAGTACTTC	CAWSADRGRGSETQYF
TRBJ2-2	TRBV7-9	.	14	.	TGTGCCAGCAGCTTCCGCGGGGCGACCGGGGAGCTGTTTTTT	CASSFRGATGELFF
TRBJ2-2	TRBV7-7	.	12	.	TGTGCCCTGCAAGGAGGGCCCGGGGAGCTGTTTTTT	CALQGGPGELFF
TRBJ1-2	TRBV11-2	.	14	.	TGTGCCAGCAGCTTGCTGGGACCGACGTATGGCTACACCTTC	CASSLLGPTYGYTF
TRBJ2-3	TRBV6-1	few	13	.	TGTGCCAGCAGTGAGAGGACGGGGGATACGCAGTATTTT	CASSERTGDTQYF
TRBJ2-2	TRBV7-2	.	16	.	TGTGCCAGCAGCCAGCGCGTAGGAGCGAACACCGGGGAGCTGTTTTTT	CASSQRVGANTGELFF
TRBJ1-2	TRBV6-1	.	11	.	TGTGCCAGCACTCAGAACTATGGATACACCTTC	CASTQNYGYTF
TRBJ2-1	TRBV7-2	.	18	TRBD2	TGTGCCAGCAGCTTAGTCGGGACCCTCATAGCGGGGTACAATGAGCAGTTCTTC	CASSLVGTLIAGYNEQFF
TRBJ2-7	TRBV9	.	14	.	TGTGCCAGCAGCGCAGGACCCGATACCTACGAGCAGTACTTC	CASSAGPDTYEQYF
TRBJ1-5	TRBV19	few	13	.	TGTGCCAGTACCCGGACGGGGAATCAGCCCCAGCATTTT	CASTRTGNQPQHF
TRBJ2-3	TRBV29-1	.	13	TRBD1	TGCAGCGCCCGACAGGGGTCCTCAAATACGCAGTATTTT	CSARQGSSNTQYF
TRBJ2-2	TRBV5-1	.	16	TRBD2	TGCGCCAGCAGCTTGTCTCTGAGCGGGGGGGCCGGGGAGCTGTTTTTT	CASSLSLSGGAGELFF
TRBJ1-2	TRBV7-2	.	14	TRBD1	TGTGCCAGCAGCTTTGACAGGGGGCAGGATGGCTACACCTTC	CASSFDRGQDGYTF
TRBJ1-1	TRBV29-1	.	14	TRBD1	TGCAGCGTTCAAAGGACAGGGGGAGGCACTGAAGCTTTCTTT	CSVQRTGGGTEAFF
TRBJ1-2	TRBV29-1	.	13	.	TGCAGCGTTGAAGAGCACGGGACCTATGGCTACACCTTC	CSVEEHGTYGYTF
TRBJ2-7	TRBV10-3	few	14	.	TGTGCCACGGATGGGGGCATGAGCTCCTACGAGCAGTACTTC	CATDGGMSSYEQYF
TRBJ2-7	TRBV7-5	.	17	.	TGTGCCAGAACGCTCGACATCGATGCGAGGAGCTCCTACGAGCAGTACTTC	CARTLDIDARSSYEQYF
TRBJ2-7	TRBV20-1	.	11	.	TGCAGTGCTACGACAGGCTACGAGCAGTACTTC	CSATTGYEQYF
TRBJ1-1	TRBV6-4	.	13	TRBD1	TGTGCCAGCATGGGACAGGGGCTGACTGAAGCTTTCTTT	CASMGQGLTEAFF
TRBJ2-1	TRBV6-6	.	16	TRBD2	TGTGCCAGCAGTTATCGCCCTAGCGGAGGTGGCAATGAGCAGTTCTTC	CASSYRPSGGGNEQFF
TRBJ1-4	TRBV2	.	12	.	TGTGCCAGCAGGTCCGGGAATGAAAAACTGTTTTTT	CASRSGNEKLFF
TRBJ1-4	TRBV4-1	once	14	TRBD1	TGCGCCAGCAGCTTCCGACAGGGGAGTGAAAAACTGTTTTTT	CASSFRQGSEKLFF
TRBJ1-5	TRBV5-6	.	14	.	TGTGCCAGCAGCCCGTCGCAGGGGATGCAGCCCCAGCATTTT	CASSPSQGMQPQHF
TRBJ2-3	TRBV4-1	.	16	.	TGCGCCAGCTCCTCGGAAAGGACTACCAGCTCAGATACGCAGTATTTT	CASSSERTTSSDTQYF
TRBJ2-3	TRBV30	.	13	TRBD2	TGTGCCTGGAGTGTAGCGGGGGTGGATACGCAGTATTTT	CAWSVAGVDTQYF
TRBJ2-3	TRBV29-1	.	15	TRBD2	TGCAGCGCCTCAAGACTAGCGGAAAGCACAGATACGCAGTATTTT	CSASRLAESTDTQYF
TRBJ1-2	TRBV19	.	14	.	TGTGCCAGTAGTATAGTCGGCAGACAGGATGGCTACACCTTC	CASSIVGRQDGYTF
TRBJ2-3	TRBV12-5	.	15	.	TGTGCTAGTGGTTTGGACAGGGTTTCCACAGATACGCAGTATTTT	CASGLDRVSTDTQYF
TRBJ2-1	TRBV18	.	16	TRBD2	TGTGCCAGCTCCCCACAAGGCCCAGCGGGGGGGCAAGAGCAGTTCTTC	CASSPQGPAGGQEQFF
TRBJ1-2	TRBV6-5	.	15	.	TGTGCCAGCAGTTACTCCCTGCGGGGTCTGCGGGGCTACACCTTC	CASSYSLRGLRGYTF
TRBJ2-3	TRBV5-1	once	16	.	TGCGCCAGCAGCTTGGCCGGGACGCAACGCACAGATACGCAGTATTTT	CASSLAGTQRTDTQYF
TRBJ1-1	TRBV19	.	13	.	TGTGCCAGTACAGACCGGGAGCTTGCTATGGCTTTCTTT	CASTDRELAMAFF
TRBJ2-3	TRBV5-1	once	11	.	TGCGCCAGCAGCTTACAGGATACGCAGTATTTT	CASSLQDTQYF
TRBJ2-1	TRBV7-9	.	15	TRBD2	TGTGCCAGCAGCTTTCAGCTAGCGGACGACAATGAGCAGTTCTTC	CASSFQLADDNEQFF
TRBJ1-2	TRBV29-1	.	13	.	TGCAGTTGCACGGGGGGTTCCAACTATGGCTACACCTTC	CSCTGGSNYGYTF
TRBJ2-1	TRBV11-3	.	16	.	TGTGCCAGCAGCTTTACCCGTACCAGGGCCGACAATGAGCAGTTCTTC	CASSFTRTRADNEQFF
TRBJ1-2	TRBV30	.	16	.	TGTGCCTCCTCAAAGGAGGGGCCTTCGATTTCGGGTGGCTACACCTTC	CASSKEGPSISGGYTF
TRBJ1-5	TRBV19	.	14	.	TGTGCCAGTAGTTGGGTCGACAGCAATCAGCCCCAGCATTTT	CASSWVDSNQPQHF
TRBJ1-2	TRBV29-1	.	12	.	TGCAGCGTTGAAGACCCCTCCTATGGCTACACCTTC	CSVEDPSYGYTF
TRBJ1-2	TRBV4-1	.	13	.	TGCGCCAGCAGTCGCCCTAACGGAATAGGCTACACCTTC	CASSRPNGIGYTF